This TCR beta chain was sequenced during a study of CD8 T cells in ankylosing spondylitis. Regarding this clonotype: Its antigen is as yet unknown.

One entry per CDR3 protein, called by TCRdb with MiXCR from the 5' RACE reads. The sample lists approximately 540,000 distinct CDR3 sequences, 9.5% to 15% occurring once. The V and J ends lost 6 bases and 0 bases, in that order; junction bases with no gene match: 4. CDR1 and CDR2 from the germline V gene are SGHNT and YENEEA. The CDR3 spans 14 residues. Overall study findings and caveats: The study looked at matched synovial fluid samples from ankylosing spondylitis patients. Disease-linked clones were reported to be significantly enriched there. A TCR beta motif of 8 or 9 highly homologous variants appeared characteristic of ankylosing spondylitis blood.

The sequencing sample was made of blood, either unsorted or a sorted T cell fraction (not recorded which). The chain recombines TRBV11-3 with TRBJ1-1; 7 bases are a match to TRBD1. The sequence was collected from a male donor with ankylosing spondylitis. CDR3 sequence reads: CASRWDSLNTEAFF. DNA of the CDR3: TGTGCCAGCAGATGGGACAGCCTGAACACTGAAGCTTTCTTT.